The next 21 T cell receptor beta chains were all read from a single sample in a study of T cell repertoires in cytomegalovirus infection. TCRdb reanalysed the reads using MiXCR and keeps one entry per CDR3 protein. The top ten clones hold 7% to 9.5% of a sample with about 260,000 distinct CDR3 sequences, roughly 13% of them seen once. Sequencing was performed on PBMCs. The receptors come from a human donor in good health (CMV status not recorded). Some clones in this sample may be carry-over from other donors' samples.

This clonotype was recorded at least ten times. The rearrangement uses TRBV4-3 and TRBJ2-1; 10 bases match TRBD2. The CDR3 sequence is 19 residues long. V trimming: 0 bases; J trimming: 0 bases; junction bases outside the gene matches: 8. In germline, CDR1 is LGHNA, CDR2 YSLEER. In nucleotides, the CDR3 is TGCGCCAGCAGCCAAGATTTACTAACTAGCGGGGCCTCCTACAATGAGCAGTTCTTC. It yields the protein CASSQDLLTSGASYNEQFF.

This clonotype was found many times. One junction end does not reproduce the germline sequence, and a read error may be involved. CDR3 sequence (DNA): TGTGCCAGCAGCCTAGAGATTGGGAAGGAGACCCAGTACTTC. Translation: CASSLEIGKETQYF. The genes are TRBV11-2 and TRBJ2-5; D remains unclear. In germline, CDR1 is SGHAT, CDR2 FQNNGV. This CDR3 has 14 amino acids.

This clonotype came up a few times. The chain uses TRBV20-1 and TRBJ2-3; D unresolved. Germline CDR1 and CDR2: DFQATT and SNEGSKA (reference sequence). The CDR3 runs to 16 residues. Trimming stripped 2 bases from V and 0 bases from J, with 15 bases between. CDR3 sequence (DNA): TGCAGTGCTAGAAGGAGTCGTGGAGTTAGCACAGATACGCAGTATTTT. Translated, it gives CSARRSRGVSTDTQYF.

This clonotype was counted only a few times. J is TRBJ2-1 and V is TRBV6-4; a weak D match, TRBD2 (6 bases). Germline values: CDR1 MRHNA, CDR2 SNTAGT. V was trimmed by 4 bases and J by 9 bases, leaving 13 bases between them. This CDR3 is built from 13 residues. The CDR3 DNA reads as TGTGCCAGCAGTGTGGAGGGATGGGGTGAGCAGTTCTTC. The encoded protein is CASSVEGWGEQFF.

This chain uses TRBV7-4 with TRBJ1-5, with D possibly being TRBD1 (6 bases). The CDR3 length is 18 residues. V dropped 5 bases and J dropped 0 bases, with 20 bases sitting between them. CDR1 is SGHVT and CDR2 is SQSDAQ in the germline V gene. CDR3 sequence reads: CASSPPGGHKNSNQPQHF. In DNA, the CDR3 is TGTGCCAGCAGCCCCCCGGGGGGCCATAAAAATAGCAATCAGCCCCAGCATTTT.

V usage is TRBV2 and J usage is TRBJ1-6; D unresolved. Germline-derived CDR1 and CDR2 are SNHLY and FYNNEI. This CDR3 spans 14 amino acids. V lost 7 bases and J lost 14, with 21 bases in between. DNA of the CDR3: TGTGCCAGCACCCCGGACGCGTCTACGAAGTCCCTCCACTTT. Residues: CASTPDASTKSLHF.

This chain joins TRBV2 and TRBJ2-3; 7 bases are shared with TRBD2. J gave up 2 bases and V 4 bases, and 15 bases lay outside the gene matches. The germline V gene has CDR1 SNHLY and CDR2 FYNNEI. This CDR3 comprises 18 residues. CDR3 sequence: CASSVRPNGGSHTDTQYF. Here the CDR3 DNA reads TGTGCCAGCAGTGTACGACCCAACGGGGGGTCCCACACAGATACGCAGTATTTT.

This clonotype was counted many times. The V and J genes are TRBV2 and TRBJ2-1, with 9 nucleotides matching TRBD1. CDR1 is SNHLY and CDR2 is FYNNEI in the germline V gene. The CDR3 covers 14 residues. With 3 bases clipped from V and 8 bases from J, the junction kept 5 bases outside the gene matches. CDR3 sequence: CASSDWDREDEQFF. The CDR3 DNA reads as TGTGCCAGCAGTGACTGGGACAGGGAGGATGAGCAGTTCTTC.

V and J are TRBV19 and TRBJ2-7; TRBD1 aligns across 7 bases. The CDR3 loop spans 14 amino acids. V trimming: 6 bases; J trimming: 0 bases; junction bases outside the gene matches: 5. Germline V gene sequence: CDR1 LNHDA, CDR2 SQIVND (reference sequence). The CDR3 sequence is CASRDRLSSYEQYF. In nucleotides, the CDR3 is TGTGCCAGTAGGGACAGGTTGAGCTCCTACGAGCAGTACTTC.

This clonotype was found many times. The J gene is TRBJ2-1, the V gene TRBV10-3; TRBD1 is a possible D gene (6 bases). Germline-derived CDR1 and CDR2 are ENHRY and SYGVKD. This CDR3 region has 14 residues. The V end lost 2 bases, the J end lost 5 bases, and 10 bases lay between the germline ends. The CDR3 bases are TGTGCCATCAGTGAGGGCCAGGGGAACAATGAGCAGTTCTTC. Encoded protein: CAISEGQGNNEQFF.

In its sample, this clonotype was seen many times. J is TRBJ2-1 and V is TRBV11-2; no firm D call. Germline loops: CDR1 SGHAT, CDR2 FQNNGV. CDR3 size: 13 residues. The germline V and J ends were trimmed by 3 bases and 0 bases, with 3 bases remaining between them. CDR3 nucleotide sequence: TGTGCCAGCAGCTTCTCCTCCTACAATGAGCAGTTCTTC. Amino acids: CASSFSSYNEQFF.

This clonotype came up many times. The J gene is TRBJ2-7, the V gene TRBV7-8, with 8 bases aligning to TRBD1. Trimming took 4 bases from V and 3 from J; bases not matched to a gene: 5. The V gene's germline CDR1 is SGHVS and CDR2 FQNEAQ. The CDR3 is 14 amino acids. The CDR3 reads CASSSPGQDYEQYF. The CDR3 DNA follows: TGTGCCAGCAGCTCGCCGGGACAGGACTACGAGCAGTACTTC. Complete variable domain (other parts from reference TRBV7-8 and TRBJ2-7): GAGVSQSPRYKVAKRGQDVALRCDPISGHVSLFWYQQALGQGPEFLTYFQNEAQLDKSGLPSDRFFAERPEGSVSTLKIQRTQQEDSAVYLCASSSPGQDYEQYFGPGTRLTVT.

The table lists this clonotype with many counts. V is TRBV6-5 and J is TRBJ2-2; TRBD2 might be the D (5 bases). CDR1 is MNHEY and CDR2 is SVGAGI in the germline V gene. The CDR3 loop spans 16 amino acids. Trimming took 8 bases from V and 4 from J, leaving 20 bases between them. The CDR3 reads CASGHRVRRGTGELFF. CDR3 DNA sequence: TGTGCCAGCGGTCATAGAGTCCGCCGGGGCACCGGGGAGCTGTTTTTT.

The sample holds many counts of this clonotype. The chain has TRBV19 and TRBJ1-5; no definite D call. The CDR3 spans 15 residues. The germline V gene has CDR1 LNHDA and CDR2 SQIVND (reference sequence). Trimming removed 3 bases at V and 2 bases at J, with 11 bases between. CDR3 residues: CASSIAPLGNQPQHF. The CDR3 nucleotides read TGTGCCAGTAGTATTGCTCCCCTGGGCAATCAGCCCCAGCATTTT.

The chain uses TRBV20-1 and TRBJ2-7; TRBD2 aligns across 9 bases. Germline assignment: CDR1 DFQATT and CDR2 SNEGSKA (reference sequence). J gave up 3 bases and V 2 bases, and 2 bases lay outside the gene matches. The CDR3 extends over 13 amino acids. CDR3 in amino acids: CSARLAGIYEQYF. Written as DNA, the CDR3 is TGCAGTGCTAGACTAGCGGGAATCTACGAGCAGTACTTC.

CDR3 nucleotide sequence: TGTGCCAGCAGTTACCGCTCCCCCGGGACGGCTAGCTCCTATAATTCACCCCTCCACTTT. Protein sequence: CASSYRSPGTASSYNSPLHF. The rearrangement links TRBV6-5 to TRBJ1-6, with D tentatively TRBD1 (5 bases). V was trimmed by 2 bases and J by 0 bases, leaving 20 bases between them. Germline CDR1 and CDR2: MNHEY and SVGAGI. The CDR3 loop spans 20 amino acids.

This clonotype was found many times. The chain recombines TRBV7-2 with TRBJ1-4, with 7 bases lining up with TRBD1. From germline, CDR1 is SGHTA and CDR2 FQGNSA. This CDR3 region has 14 residues. V dropped 6 bases and J dropped 3; count of bases not matched to a gene: 4. CDR3 sequence (DNA): TGTGCCAGCAGAAGGGGACAGCCTAATGAAAAACTGTTTTTT. Residues: CASRRGQPNEKLFF.

In this sample, this clonotype turned up many times. This chain uses TRBV7-2 with TRBJ2-5, with 11 positions matching TRBD2. The length of the CDR3 is 15 residues. Germline lookup yields CDR1 SGHTA and CDR2 FQGNSA. The junction had 7 bases not matched to a gene; V was cut back by 5 bases and J by 5 bases. CDR3 nucleotide sequence: TGTGCCAGCAGCGTTAGCGGGAGGGCCGAGGAGACCCAGTACTTC. Its translation is CASSVSGRAEETQYF.

This clonotype was observed many times. CDR3 bases: TGTGCCAGCAGTACGTACCCCCCAGGGGGGAACACTGAAGCTTTCTTT. Translated: CASSTYPPGGNTEAFF. The chain uses TRBV6-1 and TRBJ1-1, with TRBD1 identical over 7 bases. Germline V lookup: CDR1 MNHNS, CDR2 SASEGT. J was trimmed by 1 base and V by 5 bases; bases with no gene match: 10. This CDR3 is 16 amino acids long.

This clonotype was detected many times. The J gene is TRBJ2-5, the V gene TRBV7-2; D may be TRBD2 (6 bases). Germline V gene data show CDR1 as SGHTA and CDR2 as FQGNSA. Trimming removed 6 bases from V and 5 bases from J, with 13 bases in between. The CDR3 loop spans 13 amino acids. The CDR3 reads CASRPGRGETQYF. For the CDR3, the DNA is TGTGCCAGCAGACCGGGACGGGGGGAGACCCAGTACTTC.

A few counts support this clonotype. The chain joins TRBV5-6 to TRBJ1-5; D call uncertain. V lost 2 bases, J lost 9 bases, and 18 bases lay in between. The CDR3 loop spans 15 amino acids. Germline V gene data show CDR1 as SGHDT and CDR2 as YYEEEE. CDR3 in amino acids: CASSFGRGRSGPQHF. The DNA of the CDR3 is TGTGCCAGCAGCTTTGGACGGGGTCGGTCAGGGCCCCAGCATTTT. Combining the CDR3 with reference TRBV5-6 and TRBJ1-5 gives the whole variable domain DAGVTQSPTHLIKTRGQQVTLRCSPKSGHDTVSWYQQALGQGPQFIFQYYEEEERQRGNFPDRFSGHQFPNYSSELNVNALLLGDSALYLCASSFGRGRSGPQHFGDGTRLSIL.